This TCR beta chain originates from a study of blood T cell repertoires in COVID-19. About the research overall: Material from acute and convalescent COVID-19 was sourced from the United States, Italy and Spain. PBMCs, B-cell-depleted T cells, or T cells were the source of the cDNA or gDNA that made up the material.

Authors' data handling: Reference gene primer amplification in the assay estimated nucleated cell counts. Clones were sequenced by immunoSEQ multiplex PCR, and TCRdb holds only the in-frame ones, with some missing. D and trimming were read from the DNA, whereas the V and J calls and clone size are those reported in that table. The sample has roughly 76,000 clones, about 91% seen once. This CDR3 comprises 14 residues. Losses at the gene ends were 6 bases for V and 7 bases for J; bases not matched to a gene: 5. Per the germline V gene, CDR1 is MDHEN and CDR2 is SYDVKM. V usage is TRBV28 and J usage is TRBJ1-6, with 8 bases that match TRBD1. Sequencing was performed on peripheral blood. This sequence originates from a woman aged 55-75 years with active COVID-19. The chain's CDR3 is CASRRQGSNSPLHF. CDR3 DNA: TGTGCCAGCAGAAGACAGGGGTCGAATTCACCCCTCCACTTT.